A single sample gave rise to the 23 T cell receptor beta chains below, sequenced in a study of CXCR3-negative and CXCR3-positive naive CD8 T cells. Each TRB cDNA library was prepared by 5' RACE (with UMI labels). Reprocessing the 5' RACE reads, TCRdb reports a single entry for every CDR3 protein and omits DNA. This sample's clone table lists 45,000 or so distinct CDR3 sequences. Sequencing was carried out using naive CXCR3- CD8+ T cells from blood. Subset defined: CD45RO-CCR7+CD27+CD95- naive CD8+ T cells lacking CXCR3 (TNR3-). The receptors originated from a human donor in good health. Some clones in this sample may be carry-over from other donors' samples.

This sequence joins TRBV29-1 and TRBJ1-4. The CDR3 totals 13 residues. The germline gives CDR1 SQVTM, CDR2 ANQGSEA. The CDR3 loop is CSVLAGVNEKLFF.

V is TRBV7-9 and J is TRBJ2-4. The CDR3 has 12 amino acids. CDR1 is SEHNR and CDR2 is FQNEAQ in the germline V gene (reference sequence). CDR3 in amino acids: CASSLPSHIQYF.

The chain links TRBV7-7 to TRBJ2-1; TCRdb proposes TRBD1, but this gene call is untestable without DNA. Germline-derived CDR1 and CDR2 are SSHAT and FNYEAQ (reference sequence). The CDR3 runs to 14 residues. This CDR3 reads CASSLSGGQNEQFF.

J is TRBJ2-1 and V is TRBV12-3 or TRBV12-4; TCRdb calls TRBD1, which cannot be checked without DNA. The CDR3 totals 15 residues. The CDR3: CASSFDRVAYNEQFF.

This chain joins TRBV29-1 and TRBJ2-5; TCRdb designates TRBD1, a call that cannot be tested without DNA. The CDR3 spans 15 residues. Germline V gene data show CDR1 as SQVTM and CDR2 as ANQGSEA. The chain's CDR3 is CSVEDRGGAPETQYF.

This chain joins TRBV20-1 and TRBJ2-1; TCRdb selects TRBD1, and the lack of DNA leaves this call unchecked. Per the germline V gene, CDR1 is DFQATT and CDR2 is SNEGSKA (reference sequence). The CDR3 spans 17 residues. CDR3 protein: CSAKGQGLVRSYNEQFF.

The chain carries TRBV12-3 or TRBV12-4 and TRBJ2-1. This CDR3 is built from 13 residues. CDR3 protein: CASSFVKNNEQFF.

The chain combines TRBV7-8 with TRBJ2-5; the TCRdb call, TRBD1, lacks DNA for checking. CDR3 length: 16 amino acids. From germline, CDR1 is SGHVS and CDR2 FQNEAQ. The CDR3 sequence: CASSYSRGATQETQYF.

The rearrangement links TRBV29-1 to TRBJ2-5; TCRdb names TRBD1, which stays unverified in the absence of DNA. CDR1 and CDR2 from the germline V gene are SQVTM and ANQGSEA. The CDR3 totals 15 residues. CDR3: CSVDKLLGGQETQYF.

The chain is built from TRBV29-1 and TRBJ2-4; the TRBD2 assignment by TCRdb is unverifiable without DNA. The germline V gene encodes CDR1 SQVTM and CDR2 ANQGSEA. CDR3 length: 13 residues. The CDR3 is CSVPAVGANIQYF.

J is TRBJ1-2 and V is TRBV12-3 or TRBV12-4. The CDR3 runs to 14 residues. The CDR3 reads CASSLYGVVYGYTF.

The V call is TRBV7-9, the J call TRBJ2-5. CDR3 length: 14 amino acids. CDR1 and CDR2 (germline): SEHNR, FQNEAQ (reference sequence). Here the CDR3 reads CASSLVTQQETQYF.

This chain links TRBV9 with TRBJ2-1. The CDR3 is 12 amino acids. The germline V gene has CDR1 SGDLS and CDR2 YYNGEE. Here the CDR3 reads CASSVGGSEQFF.

J is TRBJ2-7 and V is TRBV28; without DNA, the TCRdb call of TRBD1 cannot be checked. The V gene's germline CDR1 is MDHEN and CDR2 SYDVKM. The CDR3 is 15 amino acids. This CDR3 is CASRSDREEGYEQYF.

The V and J genes are TRBV24-1 and TRBJ2-1; the TRBD1 assignment by TCRdb is unverifiable without DNA. The CDR3 is 16 amino acids. CDR1 is KGHDR, CDR2 SFDVKD, per germline. The CDR3 sequence: CATSPVAGDLYNEQFF.

This clonotype is classed as medium-sized by frequency. This chain connects TRBV7-7 to TRBJ2-7; TCRdb outputs TRBD1, but without DNA this stays unchecked. The CDR3 consists of 13 residues. The germline V gene encodes CDR1 SSHAT and CDR2 FNYEAQ (reference sequence). This chain's CDR3 is CASSLAGGYEQYF.

The V gene is TRBV28, the J gene TRBJ2-3. The CDR3 consists of 14 residues. The V gene's germline CDR1 is MDHEN and CDR2 SYDVKM. The CDR3 loop reads CASSLIVGTDTQYF.

The rearrangement uses TRBV4-1 and TRBJ2-1; the TCRdb call, TRBD2, lacks DNA for checking. Germline CDR1 and CDR2: MGHRA and YSYEKL. There are 17 residues in the CDR3. The chain's CDR3 is CASSQFSGADLPNEQFF.

V and J are TRBV28 and TRBJ2-6. Germline-derived CDR1 and CDR2 are MDHEN and SYDVKM. CDR3 length: 15 amino acids. CDR3 in amino acids: CASSLRPSGANVLTF.

CDR3 in amino acids: CASSSDRGSYEQYF. The chain recombines TRBV11-1 with TRBJ2-7; the TCRdb D gene call, TRBD1, has no DNA to confirm it. The CDR3 loop spans 14 amino acids. Germline CDR1 and CDR2: SGHAT and FQDESV (reference sequence).

This chain joins TRBV29-1 and TRBJ2-5; the TRBD1 assignment by TCRdb is unverifiable without DNA. This CDR3 has 13 residues. Germline V gene sequence: CDR1 SQVTM, CDR2 ANQGSEA. The CDR3 here is CSVEWGGPETQYF.

The chain has TRBV27 and TRBJ2-3; no DNA is available, so the TRBD2 call from TCRdb remains unchecked. The V gene's germline CDR1 is MNHEY and CDR2 SMNVEV (reference sequence). This CDR3 comprises 11 residues. This CDR3 reads CASKEGDTQYF.

The chain uses TRBV15 and TRBJ2-4; TCRdb outputs TRBD1, but without DNA this stays unchecked. Germline CDR1 LNHNV, CDR2 YYDKDF (reference sequence). The CDR3 is made up of 14 amino acids. CDR3 in amino acids: CATSRDRTGRPQYF.